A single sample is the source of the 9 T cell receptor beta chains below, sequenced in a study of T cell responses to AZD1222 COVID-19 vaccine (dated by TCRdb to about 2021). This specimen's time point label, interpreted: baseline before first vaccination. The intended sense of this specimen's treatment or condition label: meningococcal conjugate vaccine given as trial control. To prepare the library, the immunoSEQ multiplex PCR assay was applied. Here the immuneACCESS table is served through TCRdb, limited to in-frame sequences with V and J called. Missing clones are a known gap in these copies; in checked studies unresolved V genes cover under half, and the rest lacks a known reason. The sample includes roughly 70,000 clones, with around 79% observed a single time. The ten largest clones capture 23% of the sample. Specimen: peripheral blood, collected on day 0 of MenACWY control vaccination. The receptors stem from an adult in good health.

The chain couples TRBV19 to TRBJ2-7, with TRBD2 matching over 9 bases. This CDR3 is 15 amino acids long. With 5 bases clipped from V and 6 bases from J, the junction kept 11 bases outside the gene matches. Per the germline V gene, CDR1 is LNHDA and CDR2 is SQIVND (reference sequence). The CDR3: CASSLGTSRRGEQYF. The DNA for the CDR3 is TGTGCCAGTAGTCTAGGGACTAGCCGAAGAGGCGAGCAGTACTTC.

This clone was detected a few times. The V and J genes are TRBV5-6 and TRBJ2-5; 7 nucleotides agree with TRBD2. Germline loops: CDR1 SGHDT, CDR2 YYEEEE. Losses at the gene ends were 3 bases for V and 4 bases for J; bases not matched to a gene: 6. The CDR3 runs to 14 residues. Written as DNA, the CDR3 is TGTGCCAGCAGCTGGGGGGGACTCGTAGAGACCCAGTACTTC. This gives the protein CASSWGGLVETQYF.

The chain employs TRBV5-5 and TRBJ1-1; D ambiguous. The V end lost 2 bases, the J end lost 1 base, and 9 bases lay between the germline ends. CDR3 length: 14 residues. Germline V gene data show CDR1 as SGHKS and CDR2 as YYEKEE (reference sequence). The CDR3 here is CASSFGPANTEAFF. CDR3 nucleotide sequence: TGTGCCAGCAGCTTTGGTCCAGCGAACACTGAAGCTTTCTTT.

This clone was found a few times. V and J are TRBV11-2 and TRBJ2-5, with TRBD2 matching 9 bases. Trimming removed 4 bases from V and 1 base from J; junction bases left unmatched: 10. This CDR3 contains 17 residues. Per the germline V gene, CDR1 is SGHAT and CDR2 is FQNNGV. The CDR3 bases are TGTGCCAGCAGCTCCCCCTGGGGCGGGGGGGCCCAAGAGACCCAGTACTTC. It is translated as CASSSPWGGGAQETQYF.

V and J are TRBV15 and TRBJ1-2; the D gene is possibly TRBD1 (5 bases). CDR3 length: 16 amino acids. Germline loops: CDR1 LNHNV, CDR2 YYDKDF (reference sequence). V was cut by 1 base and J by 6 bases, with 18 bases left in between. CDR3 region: CATSRVSEWDWDGYTF. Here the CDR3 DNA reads TGTGCCACCAGCAGAGTTTCAGAGTGGGACTGGGATGGCTACACCTTC.

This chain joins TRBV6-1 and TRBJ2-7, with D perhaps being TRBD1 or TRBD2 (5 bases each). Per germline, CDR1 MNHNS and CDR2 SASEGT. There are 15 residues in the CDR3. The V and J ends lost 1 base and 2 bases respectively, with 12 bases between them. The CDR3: CASSEVGAATYEQYF. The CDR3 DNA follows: TGTGCCAGCAGTGAAGTCGGGGCAGCCACCTACGAGCAGTACTTC.

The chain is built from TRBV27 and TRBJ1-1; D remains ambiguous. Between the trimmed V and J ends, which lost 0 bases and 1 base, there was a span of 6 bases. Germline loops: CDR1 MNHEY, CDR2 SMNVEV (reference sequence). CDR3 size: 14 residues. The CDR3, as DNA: TGTGCCAGCAGTTTATCAACAGCGAACACTGAAGCTTTCTTT. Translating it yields CASSLSTANTEAFF.

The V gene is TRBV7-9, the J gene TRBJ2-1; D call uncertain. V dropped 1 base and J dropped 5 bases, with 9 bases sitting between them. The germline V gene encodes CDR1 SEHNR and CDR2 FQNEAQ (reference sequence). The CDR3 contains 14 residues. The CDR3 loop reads CASSLETPNNEQFF. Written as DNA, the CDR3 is TGTGCCAGCAGCTTAGAGACACCTAACAATGAGCAGTTCTTC.

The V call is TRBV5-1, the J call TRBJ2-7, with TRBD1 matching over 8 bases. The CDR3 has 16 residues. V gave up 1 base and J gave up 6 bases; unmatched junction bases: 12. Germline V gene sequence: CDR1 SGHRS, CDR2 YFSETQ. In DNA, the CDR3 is TGCGCCAGCAGCTTGAACAGGAACAGGGGGTCGAGCGAGCAGTACTTC. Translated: CASSLNRNRGSSEQYF.